A single sample gave rise to the 10 T cell receptor beta chains below, sequenced in a study of Ad26.COV2.S vaccination and SARS-CoV-2 variants. Produced via immunoSEQ multiplex PCR; TCRdb's table is partial and in-frame only. The sample has thousands of clones, 84% seen once. The sample here was peripheral blood, taken after recovery from COVID-19. The receptors were sampled from a human donor who had recovered from COVID-19.

The rearrangement links TRBV6-5 to TRBJ2-7, with TRBD1 matching 8 bases. Germline lookup yields CDR1 MNHEY and CDR2 SVGAGI. The V segment lost 6 bases and the J segment 0 bases; nucleotides outside the gene matches: 7. The length of the CDR3 is 15 residues. The CDR3 here is CASRRTGTNSYEQYF. CDR3 bases: TGTGCCAGCAGAAGGACAGGGACAAACTCCTACGAGCAGTACTTC.

The chain links TRBV6-5 to TRBJ2-2, with 7 positions matching TRBD1. Trimming at V came to 0 bases and at J to 7 bases, leaving 8 bases not matched to a gene. The CDR3 has 16 residues. Per the germline V gene, CDR1 is MNHEY and CDR2 is SVGAGI. DNA for the CDR3: TGTGCCAGCAGTTACTCCGGGGCAGGGGGTTTCGGGGAGCTGTTTTTT. This codes for CASSYSGAGGFGELFF.

V gene TRBV11-2 combines with J gene TRBJ2-1; perhaps D is TRBD1 or TRBD2 (5 bases each). Germline CDR1 reads SGHAT; CDR2 reads FQNNGV. This CDR3 region has 15 residues. Between the trimmed V and J ends, which lost 0 bases and 11 bases, there was a span of 17 bases. Written as DNA, the CDR3 is TGTGCCAGCAGCTTAGATGGGAGCCACTCGGGACAGCAGTTCTTC. Its translation is CASSLDGSHSGQQFF.

The chain uses TRBV7-6 and TRBJ2-5; possibly TRBD2 for D (7 bases). The V gene's germline CDR1 is SGHVS and CDR2 FNYEAQ. CDR3 size: 16 residues. V lost 0 bases, J lost 5 bases, and 16 bases lay in between. Here the CDR3 reads CASSLAGMGGQETQYF. In nucleotides, the CDR3 is TGTGCCAGCAGCTTAGCCGGCATGGGGGGGCAGGAGACCCAGTACTTC.

CDR3 DNA sequence: TGTGCCAGCAGCCGTCTACCGGGACAAACTAACTATGGCTACACCTTC. Translation: CASSRLPGQTNYGYTF. This chain links TRBV13 with TRBJ1-2, with D possibly matching TRBD1 (6 bases). CDR3 length: 16 amino acids. The germline CDR1 and CDR2 sequences are PRHDT and FYEKMQ (reference sequence). Trimming took off 5 bases at V and 0 bases at J, with 16 bases between the two ends.

The V call is TRBV11-2, the J call TRBJ2-3; D not resolved. Trimming shortened V by 4 bases and J by 0 bases, and 11 bases separated the two germline ends. The CDR3 covers 15 residues. Germline loops: CDR1 SGHAT, CDR2 FQNNGV. DNA of the CDR3: TGTGCCAGCAGCTCACAGACCTTCAGCACAGATACGCAGTATTTT. Residues: CASSSQTFSTDTQYF.

The chain is built from TRBV11-2 and TRBJ1-2, with D hard to call. This CDR3 spans 12 amino acids. The germline V gene encodes CDR1 SGHAT and CDR2 FQNNGV. V was trimmed by 0 bases and J by 7 bases, leaving 6 bases between them. The CDR3 loop reads CASSLDGVGYTF. In nucleotides, the CDR3 is TGTGCCAGCAGCTTAGACGGGGTTGGCTACACCTTC.

For this clone: Other DNA sequences in the same sample also yield this CDR3. The genes are TRBV13 and TRBJ2-2; the D gene is possibly TRBD2 (6 bases). This CDR3 spans 14 amino acids. V was shortened by 8 bases and J by 5 bases, with 15 bases between the two germline ends. CDR1 and CDR2 (germline): PRHDT, FYEKMQ (reference sequence). CDR3 nucleotides: TGTGCCAGCGTAATACTAGCAACGACCGGGGAGCTGTTTTTT. This translates into CASVILATTGELFF.

V usage is TRBV6-5 and J usage is TRBJ1-1, with TRBD1 matching 7 bases. Losses at the gene ends were 6 bases for V and 4 bases for J; bases not matched to a gene: 8. Germline-derived CDR1 and CDR2 are MNHEY and SVGAGI. The CDR3 runs 14 residues. CDR3 coding DNA: TGTGCCAGCAGAACCCCCCAGGGGGGCACTGAAGCTTTCTTT. Translated: CASRTPQGGTEAFF.

The V call is TRBV5-4, the J call TRBJ2-1; TRBD2 aligns across 7 bases. The CDR3 runs 15 residues. The germline gives CDR1 SGHNT, CDR2 YYREEE (reference sequence). Trimming removed 4 bases from V and 5 bases from J; junction bases left unmatched: 9. The CDR3 region has the DNA TGTGCCAGCAGCACGGAGCGGGGAAGCGACAATGAGCAGTTCTTC. Translated: CASSTERGSDNEQFF.